The sequence of this T cell receptor (beta chain) was determined in a study of T-cell memory formation after mild COVID-19. Looking at the study overall: TCR clustering was largely donor specific.

TCRdb itself ran the 5' RACE reads through MiXCR, one entry per CDR3 protein. The data hold some 340,000 distinct CDR3 sequences, with about an eighth observed a single time. Trimming cost V 3 bases and J 2 bases, with 8 bases left between them. The CDR3 spans 13 residues. The chain couples TRBV12-3 or TRBV12-4 to TRBJ2-7, with D possibly being TRBD2 (6 bases). The sequenced material came from PBMCs or a T cell subset sorted from them (not recorded which). The origin of this receptor is a man aged 18 to 29 who had mild COVID-19 (a few samples of this study predate the infection). Cell type and time point are not known. CDR3 DNA: TGTGCCAGCAGTTTGCGGGATACCTACGAGCAGTACTTC. Protein product: CASSLRDTYEQYF.